This T cell receptor (beta chain) is drawn from a study of CD8 T cells in ankylosing spondylitis (dated by TCRdb to 2016 to 2017). In terms of the full investigation: T cell receptor beta repertoires were profiled in healthy donors and ankylosing spondylitis patients so that disease-linked TCR variants could be found. The full study cohort was made up of about two dozen ankylosing spondylitis patients and about a hundred healthy donors. Samples of peripheral blood were taken, and for ankylosing spondylitis patients, synovial fluid was collected as well.

Broader findings and caveats from the paper: Blood from ankylosing spondylitis patients appeared to be characterized by a TCR beta motif made up of under ten highly homologous amino acid variants. The disease-linked clones were reported to be significantly enriched in matched synovial fluid samples from ankylosing spondylitis patients. Some motif variants had previously been reported in the synovial fluid and blood of reactive arthritis patients, which suggests shared mechanisms of disease initiation. The disease-linked clones had a CD8+ phenotype and were found at relatively low frequencies in peripheral blood.

TCRdb lists the instrument as Illumina HiSeq 2500. TCR beta libraries were prepared by quantitative 5'-RACE with molecular barcodes. The authors' pipeline ran thus. To identify disease-linked TCR variants, a new computational method was used, one built on a probabilistic model of VDJ rearrangement. TCRdb reworked the public reads: Q25 trimming with fastp, MiXCR clone assembly, productive beta chains retained. Records with the same CDR3 protein are collapsed into one entry carrying the most frequent genes and DNA. The V and J calls were determined by TCRdb, not by the authors. Here the sample has a few hundred thousand distinct CDR3 sequences; about a sixth occur a single time. The top ten constitute over 0.9% of the sample. This clonotype occurred many times. Its antigen specificity is not known. Per-nucleotide qualities are absent, and no much larger clonotype sits a single base away. The specimen was blood, either unsorted or a sorted T cell fraction (not recorded which). The receptor was derived from a male donor with ankylosing spondylitis.

In nucleotides, the sequence is TGTGCCAGCACCAGGACAGGGTTTGAAGCTTTCTTT. It specifies CASTRTGFEAFF. The chain employs TRBV12-3 or TRBV12-4 and TRBJ1-1; 8 bases in the middle match TRBD1. Measured from the cysteine to the phenylalanine, the CDR3 is 12 residues long. CDR3 DNA is the only sequence kept; it has 36 bases, read in frame from the first base. Trimming leaves V shorter by 7 bases and J shorter by 7 bases, with the junction holding 5 bases beyond the gene matches.